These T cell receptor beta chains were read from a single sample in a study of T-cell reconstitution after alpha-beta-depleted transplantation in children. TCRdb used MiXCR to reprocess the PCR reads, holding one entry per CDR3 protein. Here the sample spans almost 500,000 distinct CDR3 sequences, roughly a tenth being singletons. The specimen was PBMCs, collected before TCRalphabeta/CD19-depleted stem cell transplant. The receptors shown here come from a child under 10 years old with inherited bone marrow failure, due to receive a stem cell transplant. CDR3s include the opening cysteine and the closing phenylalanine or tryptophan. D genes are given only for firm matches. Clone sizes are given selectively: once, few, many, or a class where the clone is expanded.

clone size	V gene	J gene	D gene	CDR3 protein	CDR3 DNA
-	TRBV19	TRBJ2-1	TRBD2	CASSIIAGGSNEQFF	TGTGCCAGTAGTATAATCGCGGGAGGAAGCAATGAGCAGTTCTTC
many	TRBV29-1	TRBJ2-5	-	CSVSRAIQETQYF	TGCAGCGTTTCTAGGGCGATCCAAGAGACCCAGTACTTC
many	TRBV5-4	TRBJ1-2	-	CASTSQADHYGYTF	TGTGCCAGCACCTCCCAGGCCGACCACTATGGCTACACCTTC
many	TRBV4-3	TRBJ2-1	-	CASSLAVGLFNEQFF	TGCGCCAGCAGCCTAGCAGTGGGGTTATTCAATGAGCAGTTCTTC
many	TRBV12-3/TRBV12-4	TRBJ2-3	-	CASSSRFDRTDTQYF	TGTGCCAGCAGTTCTCGTTTCGATCGCACAGATACGCAGTATTTT
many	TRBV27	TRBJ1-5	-	CASSLGQSNQPQHF	TGTGCCAGCAGTTTAGGACAGAGCAATCAGCCCCAGCATTTT
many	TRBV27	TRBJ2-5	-	CASSLTPWLAWEETQYF	TGTGCCAGCAGTCTTACCCCCTGGCTAGCTTGGGAAGAGACCCAGTACTTC
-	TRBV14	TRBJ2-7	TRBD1	CASSPGTGVSYEQYF	TGTGCCAGCAGCCCCGGGACAGGGGTGAGCTACGAGCAGTACTTC
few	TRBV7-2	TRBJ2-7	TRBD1	CASSLRGTGAHEQYF	TGTGCCAGCAGCTTACGGGGGACAGGGGCCCACGAGCAGTACTTC
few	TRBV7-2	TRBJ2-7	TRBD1	CASSALQGFEQYF	TGTGCCAGCAGCGCCCTACAGGGGTTCGAGCAGTACTTC
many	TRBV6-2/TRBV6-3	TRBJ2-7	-	CASRLKDFSYEQYF	TGTGCCAGCAGACTCAAGGACTTCAGCTACGAGCAGTACTTC
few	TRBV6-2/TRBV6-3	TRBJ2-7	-	CASSYSDSLEVYTADEQYF	TGTGCCAGCAGTTATTCCGACTCCCTGGAGGTTTACACTGCGGACGAGCAGTACTTC